A single T cell receptor (beta chain) is shown here with its context. The target antigen is unknown. This sample was taken from a study of cytomegalovirus exposure and HLA in healthy donors. Study-wide results and caveats: A few CMV-associated chains were confirmed in vitro to be specific for CMV antigens. More clonal expansion characterized HLA-associated TCR beta chains than equally common others in a later analysis. A previous analysis found most TCR beta V segments productive roughly 87% or roughly 30% of the time. Serostatus for CMV was the only available immune exposure information.

Both 60 Vbeta primers and 13 Jbeta primers went into the PCR. Repertoires were generated with immunoSEQ multiplex PCR, while TCRdb's copy carries only in-frame clones and drops some. The top ten hold roughly 1.3% of the sample, which has 200,000 to 250,000 clones, under 90% seen once. V lost 6 bases and J lost 4, with 10 bases in between. The CDR3 runs to 12 residues. Germline lookup yields CDR1 WSHSY and CDR2 SAAADI. This TCR came from a human donor in good health. Material for sequencing was PBMCs. The chain links TRBV10-2 to TRBJ2-7, with D possibly being TRBD2 (5 bases). DNA of the CDR3: TGCGCCAGCAGCCCGGACTTATACGAGCAGTACTTC. This translates into CASSPDLYEQYF.